These 29 T cell receptor beta chains originate from one sample sequenced in a study of T cells in Graves' hyperthyroidism and ophthalmopathy. Using RNA transcripts as the source, TCR beta CDR3 regions were amplified. HTBI primers were the set used in a first-round RT-PCR of the TCR CDR3. TCRdb re-called the multiplex PCR reads through MiXCR, storing one row per CDR3 protein. The table lists 600,000 to 900,000 distinct CDR3 sequences, 15% to 20% of them singletons, with around 8% in the top ten. Sequencing was done on a sample of blood. The receptors were gathered from a man younger than 30 with Graves' hyperthyroidism.

This clonotype appeared a few times. The chain recombines TRBV7-6 with TRBJ2-3; D remains unclear. There are 12 residues in the CDR3. Germline V gene lookup returns CDR1 SGHVS and CDR2 FNYEAQ. V was shortened by 5 bases and J by 5 bases, with 8 bases between the two germline ends. In DNA form, the CDR3 reads TGTGCCAGCAGCCAAGGGATAGATACGCAGTATTTT. Its protein product is CASSQGIDTQYF.

Regarding this clonotype: The final CDR3 position lacks the conserved phenylalanine or tryptophan, pointing to a likely read error. The J gene is TRBJ2-7, the V gene TRBV10-3, with TRBD2 identical over 11 bases. This CDR3 has 17 amino acids. V was clipped by 3 bases and J by 0 bases; unmatched bases: 7. Germline V gene lookup returns CDR1 ENHRY and CDR2 SYGVKD. The CDR3 reads CAISEIAGGRASYEQYL. The CDR3 DNA reads TGTGCCATCAGTGAAATAGCGGGAGGGAGGGCCTCCTACGAGCAGTACCTC.

J is TRBJ2-2 and V is TRBV28; TRBD1 matches 7 bases. This CDR3 is 15 amino acids long. Germline V gives CDR1 MDHEN, CDR2 SYDVKM. Germline trimming cut 6 bases from V and 7 bases from J; bases unmatched to any gene: 11. CDR3 nucleotides: TGTGCCAGCAGCTTCCAACTACAGGGGCACGGGGAGCTGTTTTTT. Translated, it gives CASSFQLQGHGELFF.

The table lists this clonotype with many counts. The chain has TRBV20-1 and TRBJ2-1; D possibly corresponds to TRBD2 (6 bases). This CDR3 contains 16 residues. Germline V gene data show CDR1 as DFQATT and CDR2 as SNEGSKA (reference sequence). Trimming stripped 0 bases from V and 6 bases from J, with 18 bases between. CDR3 region: CSAREYYGSRGNEQFF. CDR3 coding DNA: TGCAGTGCTAGAGAATATTACGGGAGTCGGGGCAATGAGCAGTTCTTC.

The chain has TRBV12-3 or TRBV12-4 and TRBJ1-5, with 12 bases aligning to TRBD1. The J segment lost 5 bases and the V segment lost 5 bases, leaving 4 bases of the junction unmatched. This CDR3 is 15 amino acids long. The CDR3 is CASSAGTGGDQPQHF. CDR3 in DNA: TGTGCCAGCAGTGCAGGGACAGGGGGCGATCAGCCCCAGCATTTT.

The V call is TRBV10-3, the J call TRBJ2-2; possibly TRBD1 for D (5 bases). Germline V CDR1 and CDR2: ENHRY, SYGVKD. Trimming left V 10 bases short and J 0 bases short, with 15 bases between. The CDR3 length is 15 residues. Here the CDR3 DNA reads TGTGCCACAAGGTGGGCCAGGGCGAACACCGGGGAGCTGTTTTTT. It yields the protein CATRWARANTGELFF.

The chain is built from TRBV30 and TRBJ1-2, with a possible D match to TRBD1 (6 bases). This CDR3 spans 12 amino acids. V was clipped by 6 bases and J by 5 bases, with 13 bases between them. The germline CDR1 and CDR2 sequences are GTSNPN and SVGIG (reference sequence). The CDR3 DNA reads TGTGCCTGTAGGGACATATCTTATGGCTACACCTTC. Translated: CACRDISYGYTF.

The table lists this clonotype with many counts. CDR3 DNA sequence: TGTGCCAGCCGACCGGGACCGTACACCGGGGAGCTGTTTTTT. Its translation: CASRPGPYTGELFF. This chain joins TRBV7-2 and TRBJ2-2; tentatively, D is TRBD1 or TRBD2 (5 bases each). CDR1 SGHTA and CDR2 FQGNSA come from the germline V gene. The CDR3 has 14 amino acids. Trimming stripped 8 bases from V and 3 bases from J, with 13 bases between. Full variable domain (remainder filled in from reference TRBV7-2 and TRBJ2-2): GAGVSQSPSNKVTEKGKDVELRCDPISGHTALYWYRQSLGQGLEFLIYFQGNSAPDKSGLPSDRFSAERTGGSVSTLTIQRTQQEDSAVYLCASRPGPYTGELFFGEGSRLTVL.

In this sample, this clonotype turned up many times. The rearrangement links TRBV5-1 to TRBJ2-7; no definite D call. The germline gives CDR1 SGHRS, CDR2 YFSETQ. The CDR3 runs 13 residues. V lost 0 bases and J 3 bases, leaving 7 bases between the germline ends. CDR3 DNA sequence: TGCGCCAGCAGCTTGGACAGACACTACGAGCAGTACTTC. Residues: CASSLDRHYEQYF.

J is TRBJ2-1 and V is TRBV19; 10 nucleotides agree with TRBD2. Germline V gene data show CDR1 as LNHDA and CDR2 as SQIVND (reference sequence). V trimming: 9 bases; J trimming: 8 bases; junction bases outside the gene matches: 13. The CDR3 has 15 residues. The CDR3 sequence: CASGPAGGPGHEQFF. The CDR3 nucleotides are TGTGCCAGCGGGCCAGCGGGAGGGCCAGGCCATGAGCAGTTCTTC.

The chain employs TRBV5-1 and TRBJ2-2; 8 nucleotides agree with TRBD2. CDR1 is SGHRS and CDR2 is YFSETQ in the germline V gene. The ends lost 0 bases at V and 7 bases at J; junction bases unmatched: 8. This CDR3 spans 16 amino acids. This CDR3 reads CASSLESTGGHGELFF. The DNA of the CDR3 is TGCGCCAGCAGCTTGGAGTCGACGGGAGGGCACGGGGAGCTGTTTTTT.

This clonotype came up a few times. V and J are TRBV6-1 and TRBJ2-7, with D maybe TRBD2 (6 bases). Per germline, CDR1 MNHNS and CDR2 SASEGT. This CDR3 has 11 amino acids. Trimming removed 7 bases from V and 7 bases from J, with 11 bases in between. CDR3 in DNA: TGTGCCAGCATCTTGGGAGGAGAGCAGTACTTC. Protein sequence: CASILGGEQYF.

The chain links TRBV12-3 or TRBV12-4 to TRBJ2-3; 8 bases are shared with TRBD2. The CDR3 totals 14 residues. The junction had 5 bases not matched to a gene; V was cut back by 6 bases and J by 3 bases. The chain's CDR3 is CASSAGLGTDTQYF. In DNA, the CDR3 is TGTGCCAGCAGCGCGGGACTAGGGACAGATACGCAGTATTTT.

This clonotype appeared a few times. The chain couples TRBV5-1 to TRBJ2-7; 7 positions match TRBD2. The J segment lost 0 bases and the V segment lost 0 bases, leaving 3 bases of the junction unmatched. Germline CDR1 SGHRS, CDR2 YFSETQ. The CDR3 has 15 residues. CDR3: CASSLGRETSYEQYF. The CDR3 DNA is TGCGCCAGCAGCTTGGGGCGGGAGACCTCCTACGAGCAGTACTTC.

This clonotype was recorded a few times. The chain has TRBV7-2 and TRBJ2-1; D remains ambiguous. Trimming pared 5 bases from V and 7 bases from J, leaving 12 bases between. Per the germline V gene, CDR1 is SGHTA and CDR2 is FQGNSA. The CDR3 totals 13 residues. The CDR3 coding sequence is TGTGCCAGCAGCCAAAGCCTGAGGAATGAGCAGTTCTTC. Protein: CASSQSLRNEQFF.

This clonotype appeared a few times. The chain carries TRBV20-1 and TRBJ2-3; no reliable D call. The CDR3 runs to 14 residues. The germline gives CDR1 DFQATT, CDR2 SNEGSKA (reference sequence). Trimming pared 5 bases from V and 2 bases from J, leaving 14 bases between. Written as DNA, the CDR3 is TGCAGTGCTGGTGGATCTGGTGCCACAGATACGCAGTATTTT. Its protein product is CSAGGSGATDTQYF.

There are a few counts of this clonotype. This sequence may be a read error, since a much larger clone differs from it by one base. This chain uses TRBV6-1 with TRBJ2-7; D call uncertain. Trimming cost V 7 bases and J 4 bases, with 11 bases left between them. Germline loops: CDR1 MNHNS, CDR2 SASEGT. The CDR3 contains 12 residues. The CDR3 nucleotides are TGTGCCAGCACCCGACCCGGGTACGAGCAGTACTTC. Its protein product is CASTRPGYEQYF.

This clonotype appeared many times. This rearrangement joins TRBV2 to TRBJ2-2; 11 nucleotides line up with TRBD2. The trim removed 4 bases at V and 7 bases at J, leaving 8 bases unmatched. The CDR3 sequence is 16 residues long. In germline, CDR1 is SNHLY, CDR2 FYNNEI. This CDR3 reads CASSATSGRGGGELFF. The CDR3, as DNA: TGTGCCAGCAGTGCCACTAGCGGGAGAGGGGGCGGGGAGCTGTTTTTT. Full variable domain (missing parts from reference TRBV2 and TRBJ2-2): EPEVTQTPSHQVTQMGQEVILRCVPISNHLYFYWYRQILGQKVEFLVSFYNNEISEKSEIFDDQFSVERPDGSNFTLKIRSTKLEDSAMYFCASSATSGRGGGELFFGEGSRLTVL.

This clonotype was counted many times. V is TRBV5-1 and J is TRBJ2-1, with D unclear. This CDR3 comprises 12 residues. Germline CDR1 and CDR2: SGHRS and YFSETQ. V lost 5 bases and J lost 5, with 8 bases in between. The CDR3 DNA follows: TGCGCCAGCAGTACCAGCCACAATGAGCAGTTCTTC. This translates into CASSTSHNEQFF.

As DNA, the CDR3 is TGCAGTGCTAGCGTTCCGGGAGCGTACGAGCAGTACTTC. It encodes CSASVPGAYEQYF. The chain joins TRBV20-1 to TRBJ2-7; the D gene is possibly TRBD2 (6 bases). Trimming took off 3 bases at V and 4 bases at J, with 13 bases between the two ends. The germline V gene has CDR1 DFQATT and CDR2 SNEGSKA (reference sequence). The CDR3 has 13 residues.

This clonotype turned up a few times. The rearrangement uses TRBV28 and TRBJ2-1; possibly TRBD2 for D (6 bases). Germline V gene data show CDR1 as MDHEN and CDR2 as SYDVKM. This CDR3 has 15 amino acids. The V gene lost 2 bases and the J gene lost 4 bases, with 12 bases spanning the gap. CDR3 in amino acids: CASSLGGRMYNEQFF. CDR3 coding DNA: TGTGCCAGCAGTTTAGGGGGGAGGATGTACAATGAGCAGTTCTTC.

This clonotype appeared many times. The rearrangement joins TRBV20-1 to TRBJ2-7; the D gene is possibly TRBD2 (5 bases). Trimming removed 3 bases from V and 2 bases from J, with 14 bases in between. Germline V gives CDR1 DFQATT, CDR2 SNEGSKA (reference sequence). The CDR3 runs to 14 residues. The CDR3 loop is CSARPEVATYEQYF. In nucleotides, the CDR3 is TGCAGTGCTAGGCCGGAGGTCGCCACCTACGAGCAGTACTTC.

Of note for this clonotype: A read error may produce the germline difference seen at one junction end. The chain employs TRBV20-1 and TRBJ2-3, with 9 bases matching TRBD2. The CDR3 contains 16 residues. Germline assignment: CDR1 DFQATT and CDR2 SNEGSKA (reference sequence). The DNA of the CDR3 is TGCAGTGCTAGTGGCACGACTAGCGGCCCCACAGATACGCAGTATTTC. Its protein product is CSASGTTSGPTDTQYF.

This rearrangement joins TRBV12-3 or TRBV12-4 to TRBJ1-4, with TRBD1 matching over 7 bases. The CDR3 runs 14 residues. The junction had 5 bases not matched to a gene; V was cut back by 5 bases and J by 5 bases. The CDR3 DNA is TGTGCCAGCAGTCTGAGGGGGCAGAATGAAAAACTGTTTTTT. This codes for CASSLRGQNEKLFF.

The table lists this clonotype with many counts. This chain links TRBV28 with TRBJ2-7, with TRBD2 matching over 12 bases. CDR1 MDHEN and CDR2 SYDVKM come from the germline V gene. J lost 4 bases, V lost 5 bases, and 3 bases had no gene match. The CDR3 is made up of 14 amino acids. As DNA, the CDR3 is TGTGCCAGCAGTCCTAGCGGGAGGGTGTACGAGCAGTACTTC. It specifies CASSPSGRVYEQYF.

In its sample, this clonotype was seen many times. This chain links TRBV12-3 or TRBV12-4 with TRBJ2-2; 10 bases align to TRBD1. The CDR3 contains 16 residues. V shed 4 bases, J shed 6 bases, and the junction held 8 bases outside the gene matches. The CDR3 region has the DNA TGTGCCAGCAGTTACCGGGACAGGGGTATGGCCGGGGAGCTGTTTTTT. It specifies CASSYRDRGMAGELFF.

J is TRBJ2-1 and V is TRBV6-5; D possibly matches TRBD1 or TRBD2 (6 bases each). The V end lost 4 bases, the J end lost 8 bases, and 27 bases lay between the germline ends. In germline, CDR1 is MNHEY, CDR2 SVGAGI. The CDR3 contains 18 residues. In DNA, the CDR3 is TGTGCCAGCAGTTCCCCACGCCCGGGGGCCCAAACTAGGTATGAGCAGTTCTTC. The encoded protein is CASSSPRPGAQTRYEQFF.

This clonotype was counted at least ten times. The chain carries TRBV12-3 or TRBV12-4 and TRBJ2-2, with TRBD2 matching 12 bases. With V trimmed by 6 bases and J by 6 bases, 5 bases remained unmatched. The CDR3 is 15 residues long. CDR3 sequence: CASSRLAGVSGELFF. CDR3 DNA: TGTGCCAGCAGCCGACTAGCGGGAGTCTCCGGGGAGCTGTTTTTT.

The chain couples TRBV12-3 or TRBV12-4 to TRBJ2-2, with D maybe TRBD2 (6 bases). The V gene lost 7 bases and the J gene lost 2 bases, with 14 bases spanning the gap. The CDR3 loop spans 15 amino acids. CDR3 in amino acids: CASIVWRENTGELFF. Written as DNA, the CDR3 is TGTGCCAGCATTGTGTGGCGGGAAAACACCGGGGAGCTGTTTTTT.